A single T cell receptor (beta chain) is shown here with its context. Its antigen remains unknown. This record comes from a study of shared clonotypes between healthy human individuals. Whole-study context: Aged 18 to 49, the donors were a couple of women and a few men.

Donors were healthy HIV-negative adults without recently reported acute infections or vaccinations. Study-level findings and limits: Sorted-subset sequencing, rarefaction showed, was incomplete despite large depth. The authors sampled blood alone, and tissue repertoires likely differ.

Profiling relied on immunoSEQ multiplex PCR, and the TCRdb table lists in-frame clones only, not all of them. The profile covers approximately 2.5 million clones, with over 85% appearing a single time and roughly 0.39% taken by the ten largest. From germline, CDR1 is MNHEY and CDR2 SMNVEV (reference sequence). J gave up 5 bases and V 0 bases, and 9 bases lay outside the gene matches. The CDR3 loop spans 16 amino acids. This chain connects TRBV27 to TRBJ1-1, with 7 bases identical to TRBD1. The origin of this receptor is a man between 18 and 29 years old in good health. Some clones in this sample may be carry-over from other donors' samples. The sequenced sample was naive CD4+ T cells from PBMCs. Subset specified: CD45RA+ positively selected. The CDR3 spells CASSLSRITGVTEAFF. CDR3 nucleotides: TGTGCCAGCAGTTTATCAAGAATAACAGGGGTGACTGAAGCTTTCTTT.